The clone carrying this T cell receptor beta chain has more than one count but fewer than ten. The antigen is undetermined. A second PCR of about 7 to 12 cycles used a sample-barcoded 5' primer and a J-beta primer mix. A 12-random-nucleotide template-switch adaptor tagged each cDNA molecule. TCRdb processed the 5' RACE reads anew with MiXCR; each CDR3 protein has one entry. The sample consists of hundreds of thousands of distinct CDR3 sequences, approximately 25% of them appearing once. This record belongs to a study of blood T cells in healthy people across ages. The authors drew around 9.3 milliliters of peripheral blood from each donor. The study's findings and limits: Any conclusive comparison of naive versus antigen-experienced cells was prevented by using unsorted PBMCs. As naive T cell percentage varied, TCR beta diversity correlated strongly with it.

The CDR3 covers 14 residues. The germline V gene encodes CDR1 MNHEY and CDR2 SVGEGT. V was clipped by 0 bases and J by 5 bases, with 7 bases between them. The same data also went into a second study, on T cells of mothers and their children.

The chain combines TRBV6-2 or TRBV6-3 with TRBJ2-2, with D possibly matching TRBD1 (6 bases). Sequenced: blood. This clonotype was obtained from a boy between 10 and 17 years old in good health. CDR3 sequence reads: CASSYSGGTGELFF. The CDR3 DNA sequence: TGTGCCAGCAGTTACTCAGGGGGAACCGGGGAGCTGTTTTTT.